This TCR beta chain was recovered during a study of Graves' ophthalmopathy and Graves' hyperthyroidism. About the research overall: Before any treatment was given, at initial diagnosis, peripheral blood was collected.

The CDR3 length is 15 residues. V was pared by 7 bases and J by 5 bases, with 13 bases of the junction left unmatched. The PBMC fraction was derived from around 10 ml of fresh peripheral blood. RNA transcripts yielded amplified TCR beta CDR3 regions. First-round RT-PCR relied on HTBI primers, and a second-round multiplex PCR came next. TCRdb re-called the multiplex PCR reads through MiXCR, storing one row per CDR3 protein. Among 450,000 or so distinct CDR3 sequences listed, over 13% were seen once. This clonotype was seen repeatedly, ten times or more. The receptor was derived from a woman in her thirties with Graves' ophthalmopathy. This chain links TRBV12-3 or TRBV12-4 with TRBJ1-1; 7 bases align to TRBD1. The sequenced sample consisted of blood. The DNA for the CDR3 is TGTGCCAGCACCATCTATTATGACAGGGTGACTGAAGCTTTCTTT. It encodes CASTIYYDRVTEAFF.